This T cell receptor beta chain emerged from a study of immune heterogeneity within non-small cell lung tumors. The starting template was genomic DNA from bulk tumor, about 600 ng per sample. While surgery was under way, several biopsies spaced far apart were taken per primary tumor. Samples came from untreated patients having curative surgery for newly diagnosed non-small cell lung cancer. Germline-derived CDR1 and CDR2 are SGHTA and FQGTGA. With 2 bases removed from V and 2 bases from J, the gap between germline ends came to 10 bases. The CDR3 contains 15 residues. CDR3 of TCR beta was amplified by multiplex PCR that used 32 V and 13 J primers. From the multiplex PCR reads, TCRdb called clonotypes with MiXCR, one entry per CDR3 protein. The table has about 2,000 distinct CDR3 sequences, around 30% seen once.

The sequenced sample was lung tumor tissue. The sequence was obtained from a man aged 60-69 years with non-small cell lung cancer. This chain joins TRBV7-3 and TRBJ2-1; tentatively, D is TRBD1 (6 bases). Here the CDR3 reads CASSLAEGAYNEQFF. CDR3 bases: TGTGCCAGCAGCTTAGCCGAGGGGGCCTACAATGAGCAGTTCTTC.